The 20 T cell receptor beta chains below all came from one sample that was sequenced in a study of T cell responses to AZD1222 COVID-19 vaccine. Libraries were prepared by immunoSEQ multiplex PCR; TCRdb keeps only in-frame clonotypes and omits some of them. The sample yields roughly 66,000 clones, 88% seen once. Sample: peripheral blood, taken 28 days after the second dose of the MenACWY control vaccine. Receptors were obtained from an adult who received the MenACWY meningococcal vaccine as a control.

The chain recombines TRBV5-4 with TRBJ1-1; D may be TRBD1 (6 bases). There are 14 residues in the CDR3. CDR1 is SGHNT and CDR2 is YYREEE in the germline V gene (reference sequence). V was clipped by 2 bases and J by 5 bases, with 13 bases between them. The CDR3 sequence: CASSFAGGRTEAFF. The CDR3, as DNA: TGTGCCAGCAGCTTTGCGGGGGGCAGGACTGAAGCTTTCTTT.

This chain links TRBV28 with TRBJ2-7; D possibly corresponds to TRBD2 (5 bases). V was trimmed by 1 base and J by 1 base, leaving 8 bases between them. The length of the CDR3 is 14 residues. Per germline, CDR1 MDHEN and CDR2 SYDVKM. CDR3 DNA sequence: TGTGCCAGCAGTTTATTCCGGGGTTCCTACGAGCAGTACTTC. It is translated as CASSLFRGSYEQYF.

The V call is TRBV30, the J call TRBJ2-1, with D tentatively TRBD1 or TRBD2 (5 bases each). Germline V lookup: CDR1 GTSNPN, CDR2 SVGIG (reference sequence). Trimming stripped 0 bases from V and 4 bases from J, with 10 bases between. The length of the CDR3 is 14 residues. The chain's CDR3 is CAWSVYEGYNEQFF. The CDR3 DNA is TGTGCCTGGAGTGTATATGAGGGGTACAATGAGCAGTTCTTC.

This clone was detected only a few times. The chain uses TRBV4-3 and TRBJ1-3, with no clear D. V was cut by 3 bases and J by 0 bases, with 6 bases left in between. The germline gives CDR1 LGHNA, CDR2 YSLEER. This CDR3 comprises 14 residues. The CDR3 here is CASSQGDSGNTIYF. CDR3 nucleotide sequence: TGCGCCAGCAGCCAGGGCGACTCTGGAAACACCATATATTTT.

V gene TRBV9 combines with J gene TRBJ2-7; a possible D gene is TRBD1 (5 bases). Trimming pared 7 bases from V and 1 base from J, leaving 12 bases between. Germline values: CDR1 SGDLS, CDR2 YYNGEE. CDR3 length equals 13 residues. CDR3 residues: CASSQGRSYEQYF. In nucleotides, the CDR3 is TGTGCCAGCTCGCAGGGAAGATCCTACGAGCAGTACTTC.

V is TRBV29-1 and J is TRBJ1-2; D is undetermined. This CDR3 has 14 residues. Germline CDR1 reads SQVTM; CDR2 reads ANQGSEA. V was clipped by 7 bases and J by 4 bases, with 19 bases between them. The DNA of the CDR3 is TGCAGCGCCCGGACGGGTTCCACTGCCTATGGCTACACCTTC. It translates to CSARTGSTAYGYTF. Together with reference TRBV29-1 and TRBJ1-2, the CDR3 gives the full variable domain: SAVISQKPSRDICQRGTSLTIQCQVDSQVTMMFWYRQQPGQSLTLIATANQGSEATYESGFVIDKFPISRPNLTFSTLTVSNMSPEDSSIYLCSARTGSTAYGYTFGSGTRLTVV.

V and J are TRBV9 and TRBJ2-3; 10 nucleotides align to TRBD2. Germline CDR1 is SGDLS and CDR2 is YYNGEE. Trimming removed 8 bases from V and 2 bases from J; junction bases left unmatched: 11. The CDR3 loop spans 16 amino acids. The CDR3 loop is CASGAGLADYTDTQYF. CDR3 nucleotides: TGTGCCAGTGGAGCTGGACTAGCGGATTACACAGATACGCAGTATTTT.

V and J are TRBV11-2 and TRBJ2-7, with 11 bases identical to TRBD1. CDR1 and CDR2 from the germline V gene are SGHAT and FQNNGV. The CDR3 is 18 residues long. The ends lost 0 bases at V and 3 bases at J; junction bases unmatched: 10. The CDR3 coding sequence is TGTGCCAGCAGCTTAGATCGATCTTCCGGGACAGGGGGCTACGAGCAGTACTTC. Protein: CASSLDRSSGTGGYEQYF.

This clone appeared a few times. The chain carries TRBV9 and TRBJ2-2; D might be TRBD2 (7 bases). V was clipped by 1 base and J by 4 bases, with 11 bases between them. The CDR3 has 15 residues. Germline loops: CDR1 SGDLS, CDR2 YYNGEE. In DNA, the CDR3 is TGTGCCAGCAGCGTAAGGGGAGGGGGCACCGGGGAGCTGTTTTTT. This encodes CASSVRGGGTGELFF.

This clone appeared a single time. The CDR3 reads CASAQGQETQYF. The DNA of the CDR3 is TGTGCCAGCGCCCAGGGGCAAGAGACCCAGTACTTC. V and J are TRBV6-5 and TRBJ2-5, with D possibly being TRBD1 (6 bases). The V gene lost 8 bases and the J gene lost 2 bases, with 9 bases spanning the gap. The length of the CDR3 is 12 residues. Per germline, CDR1 MNHEY and CDR2 SVGAGI.

The chain recombines TRBV14 with TRBJ2-2, with TRBD1 matching 8 bases. Germline CDR1 reads SGHDN; CDR2 reads FVKESK. V lost 1 base to trimming and J lost 3 bases; unmatched junction nucleotides: 1. CDR3 length: 15 amino acids. CDR3 amino acids: CASSQGTGHTGELFF. The CDR3 bases are TGTGCCAGCAGCCAAGGGACAGGGCACACCGGGGAGCTGTTTTTT.

The gene calls are TRBV29-1 and TRBJ2-7; 9 bases match TRBD1. There are 15 residues in the CDR3. CDR1 is SQVTM and CDR2 is ANQGSEA in the germline V gene. J lost 3 bases, V lost 1 base, and 7 bases had no gene match. The CDR3 loop is CSVEGGQGPLYEQYF. For the CDR3, the DNA is TGCAGCGTTGAAGGCGGACAGGGGCCCCTCTACGAGCAGTACTTC.

The chain couples TRBV18 to TRBJ1-1, with D uncertain. The CDR3 contains 16 residues. Per the germline V gene, CDR1 is KGHSH and CDR2 is LQKENI. Trimming removed 6 bases at V and 3 bases at J, with 20 bases between. Here the CDR3 DNA reads TGTGCCAGCTCCCCGTGGGCCGCCGGGAGAGACACTGAAGCTTTCTTT. It translates to CASSPWAAGRDTEAFF.

This clone was recorded a few times. The chain couples TRBV10-1 to TRBJ1-2; D unclear. V gave up 8 bases and J gave up 3 bases, with 13 bases separating them. The CDR3 totals 13 residues. The germline CDR1 and CDR2 sequences are WNHNN and SYGVQD (reference sequence). The CDR3 DNA reads as TGCGCCAGCTCCCGAGGAGCTGACTATGGCTACACCTTC. Encoded protein: CASSRGADYGYTF.

The V and J genes are TRBV15 and TRBJ2-7; D remains ambiguous. Trimming pared 3 bases from V and 3 bases from J, leaving 12 bases between. From germline, CDR1 is LNHNV and CDR2 YYDKDF (reference sequence). This CDR3 has 14 amino acids. This CDR3 is CATSSLYPRYEQYF. The CDR3 DNA reads TGTGCCACCAGCAGCCTATATCCACGCTACGAGCAGTACTTC.

This clone was seen a few times. The V and J genes are TRBV7-2 and TRBJ1-1; 7 bases are shared with TRBD1. CDR3 size: 15 residues. V gave up 3 bases and J gave up 4 bases; unmatched junction bases: 8. From germline, CDR1 is SGHTA and CDR2 FQGNSA. The DNA for the CDR3 is TGTGCCAGCAGCTTCCAGGGGGGGACGGTCACTGAAGCTTTCTTT. Protein: CASSFQGGTVTEAFF.

The chain links TRBV2 to TRBJ2-1; the match to TRBD2 covers 13 bases. V shed 7 bases, J shed 5 bases, and the junction held 11 bases outside the gene matches. Germline-derived CDR1 and CDR2 are SNHLY and FYNNEI. The CDR3 covers 17 residues. The CDR3 spells CASMGTSGNSRDNEQFF. The CDR3 coding sequence is TGTGCCAGCATGGGGACTAGCGGGAATTCGAGGGACAATGAGCAGTTCTTC.

CDR3 coding DNA: TGCGCCAGCAGCTTGTCCGGGGATAGCAATCAGCCCCAGCATTTT. Translation: CASSLSGDSNQPQHF. The chain is built from TRBV5-1 and TRBJ1-5; D gene ambiguous. The germline V gene has CDR1 SGHRS and CDR2 YFSETQ. CDR3 length: 15 residues. Trimming took off 1 base at V and 0 bases at J, with 8 bases between the two ends.

The chain joins TRBV5-5 to TRBJ2-1; 8 nucleotides agree with TRBD1. J was trimmed by 2 bases and V by 4 bases; bases with no gene match: 5. The CDR3 runs 15 residues. Germline V gene sequence: CDR1 SGHKS, CDR2 YYEKEE (reference sequence). This CDR3 reads CASSKDRVPYNEQFF. DNA for the CDR3: TGTGCCAGCAGCAAGGACAGGGTTCCCTACAATGAGCAGTTCTTC.

J is TRBJ2-5 and V is TRBV7-2, with D perhaps matching TRBD1 (6 bases). The V end was cut by 2 bases, the J end by 3 bases, with 13 bases between. Per the germline V gene, CDR1 is SGHTA and CDR2 is FQGNSA. This CDR3 has 15 amino acids. The CDR3 nucleotides read TGTGCCAGCAGCTTATCGGCAGGGGCGGAAGAGACCCAGTACTTC. This translates into CASSLSAGAEETQYF.